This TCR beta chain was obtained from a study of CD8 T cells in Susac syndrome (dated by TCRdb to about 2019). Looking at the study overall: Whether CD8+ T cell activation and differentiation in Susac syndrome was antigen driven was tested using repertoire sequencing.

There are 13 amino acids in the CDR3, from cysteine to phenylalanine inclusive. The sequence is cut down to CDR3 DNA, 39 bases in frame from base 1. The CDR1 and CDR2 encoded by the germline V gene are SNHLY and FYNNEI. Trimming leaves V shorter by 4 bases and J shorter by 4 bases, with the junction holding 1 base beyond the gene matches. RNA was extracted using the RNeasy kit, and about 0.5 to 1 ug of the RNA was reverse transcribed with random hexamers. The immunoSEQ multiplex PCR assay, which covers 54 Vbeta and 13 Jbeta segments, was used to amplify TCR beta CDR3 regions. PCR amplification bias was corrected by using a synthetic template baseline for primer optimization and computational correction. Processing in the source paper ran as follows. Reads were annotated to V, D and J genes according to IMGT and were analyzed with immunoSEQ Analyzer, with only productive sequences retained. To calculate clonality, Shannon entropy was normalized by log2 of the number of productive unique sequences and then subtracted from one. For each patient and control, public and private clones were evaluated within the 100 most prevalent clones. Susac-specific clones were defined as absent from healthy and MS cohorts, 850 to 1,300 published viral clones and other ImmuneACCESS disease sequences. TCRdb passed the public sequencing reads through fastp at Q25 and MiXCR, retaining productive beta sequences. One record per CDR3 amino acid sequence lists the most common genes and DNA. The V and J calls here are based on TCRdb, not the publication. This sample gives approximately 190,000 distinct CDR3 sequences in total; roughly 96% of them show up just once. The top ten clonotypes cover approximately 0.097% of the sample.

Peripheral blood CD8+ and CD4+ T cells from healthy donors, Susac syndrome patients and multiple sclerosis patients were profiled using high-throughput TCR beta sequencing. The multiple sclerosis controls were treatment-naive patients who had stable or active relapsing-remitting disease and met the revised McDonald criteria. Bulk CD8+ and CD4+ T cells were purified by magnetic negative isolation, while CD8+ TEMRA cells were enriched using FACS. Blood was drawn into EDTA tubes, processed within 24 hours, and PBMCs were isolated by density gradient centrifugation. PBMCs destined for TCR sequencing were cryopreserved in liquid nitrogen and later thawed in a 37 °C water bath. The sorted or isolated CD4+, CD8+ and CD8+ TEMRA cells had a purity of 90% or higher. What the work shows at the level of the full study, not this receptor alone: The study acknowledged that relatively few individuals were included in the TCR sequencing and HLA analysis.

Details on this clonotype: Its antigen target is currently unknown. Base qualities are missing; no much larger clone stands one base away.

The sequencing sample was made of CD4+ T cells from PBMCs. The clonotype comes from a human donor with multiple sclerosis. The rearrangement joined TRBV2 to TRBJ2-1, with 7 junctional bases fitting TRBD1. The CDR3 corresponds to CASSVDRYNEQFF. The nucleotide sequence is TGTGCCAGCAGTGTGGACAGGTACAATGAGCAGTTCTTC.